This TCR beta chain was identified in a study of tumor and adjacent non-tumor tissue in lung cancer. The library came from three nested PCR rounds adapted from ARM-PCR protocols. TCRdb called the multiplex PCR reads again in MiXCR, with one record for every CDR3 protein. The table has about 75,000 distinct CDR3 sequences, less than 75% seen once. With regard to this clonotype: Relative to the germline gene, one junction end is altered; a read error may explain this.

The CDR3 totals 13 residues. CDR1 is MDHEN, CDR2 SYDVKM, per germline. No cell sorting was done before RNA was extracted from the tissue. More than 3 cm separated this lung sample from the edge of the tumor. This TCR derives from a woman in her forties or fifties with non-small cell lung cancer. The specimen was distant non-tumor lung tissue. The chain has TRBV28 and TRBJ2-1; D is undetermined. For the CDR3, the DNA is TGTGTCAGCAGTCTGAACAGAAACAATGAGCAGTTCTTC. Protein: CVSSLNRNNEQFF. The variable domain in full, completed from reference TRBV28 and TRBJ2-1, reads DVKVTQSSRYLVKRTGEKVFLECVQDMDHENMFWYRQDPGLGLRLIYFSYDVKMKEKGDIPEGYSVSREKKERFSLILESASTNQTSMYLCVSSLNRNNEQFFGPGTRLTVL.